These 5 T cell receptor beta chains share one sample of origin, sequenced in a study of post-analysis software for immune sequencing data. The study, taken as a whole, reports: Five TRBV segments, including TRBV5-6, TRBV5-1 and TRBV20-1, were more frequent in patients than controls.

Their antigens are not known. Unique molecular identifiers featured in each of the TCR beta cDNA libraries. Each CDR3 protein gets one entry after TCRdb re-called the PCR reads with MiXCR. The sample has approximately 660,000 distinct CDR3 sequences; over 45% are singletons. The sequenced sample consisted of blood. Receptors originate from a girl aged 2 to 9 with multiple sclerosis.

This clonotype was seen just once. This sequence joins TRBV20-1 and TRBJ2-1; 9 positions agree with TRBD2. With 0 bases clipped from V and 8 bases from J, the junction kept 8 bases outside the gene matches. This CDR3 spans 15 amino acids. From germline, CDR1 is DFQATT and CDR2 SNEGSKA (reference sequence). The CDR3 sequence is CSAREPATSGDEQFF. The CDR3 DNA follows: TGCAGTGCTAGAGAGCCCGCGACTAGCGGCGATGAGCAGTTCTTC.

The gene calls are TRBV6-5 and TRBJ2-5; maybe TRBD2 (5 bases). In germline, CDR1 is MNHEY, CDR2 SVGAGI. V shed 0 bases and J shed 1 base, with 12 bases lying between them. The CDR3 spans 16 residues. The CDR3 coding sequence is TGTGCCAGCAGTTACTCTACCGGGAACAGCCAAGAGACCCAGTACTTC. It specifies CASSYSTGNSQETQYF.

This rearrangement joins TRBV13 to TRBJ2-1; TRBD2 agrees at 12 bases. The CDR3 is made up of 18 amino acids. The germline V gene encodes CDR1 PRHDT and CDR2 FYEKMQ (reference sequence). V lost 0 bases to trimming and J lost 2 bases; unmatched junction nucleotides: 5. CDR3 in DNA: TGTGCCAGCAGCTTAGGCCTCCGACTAGCGGGGGCCTACAATGAGCAGTTCTTC. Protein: CASSLGLRLAGAYNEQFF. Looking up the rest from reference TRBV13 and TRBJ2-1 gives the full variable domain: AAGVIQSPRHLIKEKRETATLKCYPIPRHDTVYWYQQGPGQDPQFLISFYEKMQSDKGSIPDRFSAQQFSDYHSELNMSSLELGDSALYFCASSLGLRLAGAYNEQFFGPGTRLTVL.

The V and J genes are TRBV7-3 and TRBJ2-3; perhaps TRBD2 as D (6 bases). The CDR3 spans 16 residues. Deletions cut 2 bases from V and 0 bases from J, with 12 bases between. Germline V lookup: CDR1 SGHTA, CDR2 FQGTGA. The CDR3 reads CASSLSEGGSTDTQYF. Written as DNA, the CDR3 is TGTGCCAGCAGCTTATCGGAGGGCGGGAGCACAGATACGCAGTATTTT.

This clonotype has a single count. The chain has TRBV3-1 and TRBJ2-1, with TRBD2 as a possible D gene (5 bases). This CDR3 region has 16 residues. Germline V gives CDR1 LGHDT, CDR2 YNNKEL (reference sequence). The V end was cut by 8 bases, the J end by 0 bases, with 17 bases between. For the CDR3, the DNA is TGTGCCAGCGGTCGAAAGACTGGGAGCTCCTACAATGAGCAGTTCTTC. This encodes CASGRKTGSSYNEQFF.